The 15 T cell receptor beta chains reported below all come from one sample, sequenced in a study of graft-versus-host responses after intestinal transplantation (dated by TCRdb to the early 2020s). These TCRs' antigens remain unknown. The time point label for this specimen denotes: cells obtained before transplantation from donor or recipient. Library creation used the immunoSEQ multiplex PCR assay. Sourced from immuneACCESS, this table was stored by TCRdb with only in-frame sequences that have V and J called. A share of the clones is absent; for the studies checked, an unresolved V gene accounts for under half, and the remainder has no known explanation. The sample table contains about 130,000 clones; only one count was recorded for approximately 94% of them. Approximately 0.17% of the sample is taken by the ten largest. Material: unstimulated CD4+ T cells sorted from spleen or lymph node cells, obtained before intestinal transplant. The receptors here all came from a human donor who received an intestinal transplant.

The chain recombines TRBV7-6 with TRBJ2-5, with D perhaps TRBD2 (5 bases). The CDR3 has 13 residues. Germline V CDR1 and CDR2: SGHVS, FNYEAQ. The V end was cut by 5 bases, the J end by 4 bases, with 11 bases between. The CDR3 loop reads CASSVEVIETQYF. The CDR3 DNA is TGTGCCAGCAGCGTGGAGGTGATAGAGACCCAGTACTTC. The variable domain in full, with the rest retrieved from reference TRBV7-6 and TRBJ2-5, is GAGVSQSPRYKVTKRGQDVALRCDPISGHVSLYWYRQALGQGPEFLTYFNYEAQQDKSGLPNDRFSAERPEGSISTLTIQRTEQRDSAMYRCASSVEVIETQYFGPGTRLLVL.

The rearrangement uses TRBV18 and TRBJ2-7; D possibly corresponds to TRBD1 (7 bases). Germline CDR1 KGHSH, CDR2 LQKENI. The V gene lost 4 bases and the J gene lost 6 bases, with 16 bases spanning the gap. The CDR3 totals 14 residues. The CDR3 DNA is TGTGCCAGCTCACTGGGACAGAGGGGAGGCGAGCAGTACTTC. Protein sequence: CASSLGQRGGEQYF.

The chain joins TRBV10-2 to TRBJ2-7; D is undetermined. Trimming removed 7 bases from V and 5 bases from J, with 9 bases in between. Germline CDR1 is WSHSY and CDR2 is SAAADI. The CDR3 sequence is 11 residues long. This CDR3 reads CASNDPNEQYF. The CDR3 region has the DNA TGCGCCAGCAACGACCCCAACGAGCAGTACTTC.

The chain recombines TRBV6-5 with TRBJ1-1, with unresolved D. Trimming cost V 6 bases and J 11 bases, with 16 bases left between them. The V gene's germline CDR1 is MNHEY and CDR2 SVGAGI. The CDR3 is 12 residues long. DNA for the CDR3: TGTGCCAGCAGGGGTTCGGGCGGGGAGGCTTTCTTT. It yields the protein CASRGSGGEAFF.

V and J are TRBV27 and TRBJ2-7; D call uncertain. The V gene's germline CDR1 is MNHEY and CDR2 SMNVEV (reference sequence). V was cut by 10 bases and J by 6 bases, with 13 bases left in between. The CDR3 sequence is 11 residues long. This CDR3 is CATKVGSEQYF. DNA of the CDR3: TGTGCCACCAAAGTGGGGTCCGAGCAGTACTTC.

The CDR3 protein is CASSPMTGSGNTEAFF. The CDR3 DNA sequence: TGCGCCAGCAGCCCCATGACAGGGTCGGGGAACACTGAAGCTTTCTTT. This chain connects TRBV5-1 to TRBJ1-1; 7 bases agree with TRBD1. J gave up 1 base and V 4 bases, and 10 bases lay outside the gene matches. Germline lookup yields CDR1 SGHRS and CDR2 YFSETQ. The CDR3 spans 16 residues.

The J gene is TRBJ1-2, the V gene TRBV7-2; D not resolved. From germline, CDR1 is SGHTA and CDR2 FQGNSA. The CDR3 is made up of 15 amino acids. V lost 2 bases and J lost 4, with 14 bases in between. The CDR3 DNA sequence: TGTGCCAGCAGCTTAACCCTAACAGAGCTCTATGGCTACACCTTC. This gives the protein CASSLTLTELYGYTF.

DNA of the CDR3: TGCGCCAGCAGCTTGTGGGGAGGGGACGGCTCACCCCTCCACTTT. It encodes CASSLWGGDGSPLHF. V usage is TRBV5-1 and J usage is TRBJ1-6; D might be TRBD1 (5 bases). The CDR3 has 15 residues. CDR1 SGHRS and CDR2 YFSETQ come from the germline V gene. Trimming took 1 base from V and 10 from J, leaving 15 bases between them.

This clone was seen a single time. The chain links TRBV27 to TRBJ1-2; the D gene is possibly TRBD1 (5 bases). Germline lookup yields CDR1 MNHEY and CDR2 SMNVEV (reference sequence). The CDR3 is made up of 13 amino acids. V dropped 5 bases and J dropped 4 bases, with 11 bases sitting between them. CDR3 sequence reads: CASSAGLRYGYTF. CDR3 bases: TGTGCCAGCAGTGCGGGACTGCGCTATGGCTACACCTTC.

The sample holds one count of this clone. The chain links TRBV2 to TRBJ1-2; D might be TRBD1 (6 bases). The CDR3 covers 17 residues. V lost 7 bases and J 4 bases, leaving 25 bases between the germline ends. Germline V gene data show CDR1 as SNHLY and CDR2 as FYNNEI. In DNA, the CDR3 is TGTGCCAGCATAATAAGGGTCCGACTGACAGGTAGCTATGGCTACACCTTC. As protein: CASIIRVRLTGSYGYTF.

This chain uses TRBV9 with TRBJ2-5, with TRBD2 matching 9 bases. The CDR3 is 15 amino acids. V lost 0 bases to trimming and J lost 5 bases; unmatched junction nucleotides: 5. Germline loops: CDR1 SGDLS, CDR2 YYNGEE. CDR3 DNA sequence: TGTGCCAGCAGCGTAGGTGGCGGGGGGGTGGAGACCCAGTACTTC. It is translated as CASSVGGGGVETQYF.

This clone was seen a few times. The chain carries TRBV7-9 and TRBJ2-7, with 12 positions matching TRBD2. V lost 5 bases and J lost 6; bases outside the gene matches: 5. This CDR3 spans 14 amino acids. Germline loops: CDR1 SEHNR, CDR2 FQNEAQ (reference sequence). CDR3 loop: CASSRLAGALEQYF. CDR3 DNA: TGTGCCAGCAGCCGACTAGCGGGGGCTCTCGAGCAGTACTTC. Filled out from reference TRBV7-9 and TRBJ2-7, the complete variable domain reads DTGVSQNPRHKITKRGQNVTFRCDPISEHNRLYWYRQTLGQGPEFLTYFQNEAQLEKSRLLSDRFSAERPKGSFSTLEIQRTEQGDSAMYLCASSRLAGALEQYFGPGTRLTVT.

This clone appeared a single time. This chain joins TRBV18 and TRBJ2-1; D is unclear. The germline CDR1 and CDR2 sequences are KGHSH and LQKENI. CDR3 length equals 12 residues. V gave up 4 bases and J gave up 6 bases, with 7 bases separating them. The CDR3 nucleotides read TGTGCCAGCTCACGACCGGTCAATGAGCAGTTCTTC. Amino acids: CASSRPVNEQFF.

The rearrangement links TRBV9 to TRBJ1-1; D might be TRBD1 (5 bases). Germline V gene lookup returns CDR1 SGDLS and CDR2 YYNGEE. The CDR3 spans 15 residues. V was cut by 1 base and J by 0 bases, with 10 bases left in between. In DNA form, the CDR3 reads TGTGCCAGCAGCGTAACAGCAGGGATGAACACTGAAGCTTTCTTT. Translating it yields CASSVTAGMNTEAFF.

The gene calls are TRBV9 and TRBJ1-6; TRBD1 agrees at 7 bases. The CDR3 covers 15 residues. From germline, CDR1 is SGDLS and CDR2 YYNGEE. The junction had 10 bases not matched to a gene; V was cut back by 3 bases and J by 10 bases. CDR3 region: CASSAHPGTVSPLHF. The CDR3, as DNA: TGTGCCAGCAGCGCGCACCCCGGGACAGTCTCACCCCTCCACTTT.